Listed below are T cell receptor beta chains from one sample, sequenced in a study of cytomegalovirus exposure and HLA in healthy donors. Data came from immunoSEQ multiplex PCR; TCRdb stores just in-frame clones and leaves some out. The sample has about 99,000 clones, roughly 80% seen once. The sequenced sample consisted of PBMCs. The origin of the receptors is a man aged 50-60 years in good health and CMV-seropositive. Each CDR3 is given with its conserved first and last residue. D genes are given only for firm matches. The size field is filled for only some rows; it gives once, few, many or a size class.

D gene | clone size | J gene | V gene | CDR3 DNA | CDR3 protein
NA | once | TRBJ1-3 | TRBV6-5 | TGTGCCAGCAGTTACTCTCCTAAACCCTCTGGAAACACCATATATTTT | CASSYSPKPSGNTIYF
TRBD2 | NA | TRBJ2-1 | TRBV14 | TGTGCCAGCAGCCAGGTACCGGGACTAGCTAGTGAGCAGTTCTTC | CASSQVPGLASEQFF
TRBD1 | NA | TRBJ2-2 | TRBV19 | TGTGCCAGTAGTACGGACAGGGCGGGAACCGGGGAGCTGTTTTTT | CASSTDRAGTGELFF
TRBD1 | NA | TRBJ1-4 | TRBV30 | TGTGCCTGGGCCGGGACAGGGGGTGAAAAACTGTTTTTT | CAWAGTGGEKLFF
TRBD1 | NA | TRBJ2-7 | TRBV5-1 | TGCGCCAGCAGCTGGGGACAGGTGCACGAGCAGTACTTC | CASSWGQVHEQYF
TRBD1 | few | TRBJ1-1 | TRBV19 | TGTGCCAGTAGCATGATACCGAGAGGGACAGTGAACACTGAAGCTTTCTTT | CASSMIPRGTVNTEAFF
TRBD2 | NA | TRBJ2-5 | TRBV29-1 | TGCAGCGTTGAAGATTATTTGCTAGCGGGAGGCCCAGGCCAAGAGACCCAGTACTTC | CSVEDYLLAGGPGQETQYF
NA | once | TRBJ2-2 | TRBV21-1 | TGTGCCAGCAACAAGTCTGTCAGATACACCGGGGAGCTGTTTTTT | CASNKSVRYTGELFF
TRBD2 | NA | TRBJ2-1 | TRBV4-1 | TGCGCCAGCAGCCGCGGGGGACTAGCGGGGTTATACAATGAGCAGTTCTTC | CASSRGGLAGLYNEQFF
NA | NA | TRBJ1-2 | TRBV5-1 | TGCGCCAGCAGCTTGGTGGCAGGCGAGATACTTTATGGCTACACCTTC | CASSLVAGEILYGYTF
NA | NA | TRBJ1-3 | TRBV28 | TGTGCCAGCAGCCTGGGACATACTGGAAACACCATATATTTT | CASSLGHTGNTIYF
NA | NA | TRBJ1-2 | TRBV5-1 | TGCGCCAGCAGCTTGGACGCGAGGGGGGGAGATGGCTACACCTTC | CASSLDARGGDGYTF
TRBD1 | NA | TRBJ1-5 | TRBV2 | TGTGCCAGCAGTGGCAGGACAGGCAATAGCAATCAGCCCCAGCATTTT | CASSGRTGNSNQPQHF
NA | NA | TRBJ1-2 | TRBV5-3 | TGTGCCAGAAGCTTGTGGAGACAGGCGTCCTATGGCTACACCTTC | CARSLWRQASYGYTF
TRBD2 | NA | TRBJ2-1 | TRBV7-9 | TGTGCCAGCAGCTTACGACTAGCGGGAGGAAAAAGCTCCTACAATGAGCAGTTCTTC | CASSLRLAGGKSSYNEQFF
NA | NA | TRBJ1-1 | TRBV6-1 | TGTGCCAGCAGTGAAGGGGGGGTTAGGATGAACACTGAAGCTTTCTTT | CASSEGGVRMNTEAFF
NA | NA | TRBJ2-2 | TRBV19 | TGTGCCAGTAGTATTGGATCCCGGGTCAGCACCGGGGAGCTGTTTTTT | CASSIGSRVSTGELFF
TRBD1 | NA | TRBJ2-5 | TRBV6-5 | TGTGCCAGCAGTTCACAGGGGGCTGTAGTATCAAAGACCCAGTACTTC | CASSSQGAVVSKTQYF